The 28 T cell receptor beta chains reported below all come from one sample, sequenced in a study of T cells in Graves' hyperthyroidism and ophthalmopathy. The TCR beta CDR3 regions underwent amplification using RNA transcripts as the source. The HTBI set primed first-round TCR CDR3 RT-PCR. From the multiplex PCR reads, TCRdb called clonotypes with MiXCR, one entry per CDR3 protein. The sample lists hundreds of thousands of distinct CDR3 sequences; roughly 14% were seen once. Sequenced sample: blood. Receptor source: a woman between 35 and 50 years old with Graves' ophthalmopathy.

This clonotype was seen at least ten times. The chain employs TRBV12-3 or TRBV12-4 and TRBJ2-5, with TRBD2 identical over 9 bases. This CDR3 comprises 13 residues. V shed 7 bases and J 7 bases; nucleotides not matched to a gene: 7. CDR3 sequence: CASTLAGRGTQYF. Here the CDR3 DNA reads TGTGCCAGCACCCTAGCGGGACGAGGGACCCAGTACTTC.

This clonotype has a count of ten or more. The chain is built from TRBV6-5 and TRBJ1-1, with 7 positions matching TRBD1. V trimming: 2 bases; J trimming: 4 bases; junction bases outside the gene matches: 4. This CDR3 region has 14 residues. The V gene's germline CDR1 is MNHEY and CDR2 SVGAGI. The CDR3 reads CASSYGDRGTEAFF. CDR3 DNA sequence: TGTGCCAGCAGTTACGGGGACAGAGGCACTGAAGCTTTCTTT.

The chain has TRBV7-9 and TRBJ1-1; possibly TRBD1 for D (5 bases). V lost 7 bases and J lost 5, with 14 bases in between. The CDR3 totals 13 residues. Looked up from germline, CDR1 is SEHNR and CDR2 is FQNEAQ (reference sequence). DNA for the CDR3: TGTGCCAGCACCCCAGGGTTGGGAACTGAAGCTTTCTTT. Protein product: CASTPGLGTEAFF.

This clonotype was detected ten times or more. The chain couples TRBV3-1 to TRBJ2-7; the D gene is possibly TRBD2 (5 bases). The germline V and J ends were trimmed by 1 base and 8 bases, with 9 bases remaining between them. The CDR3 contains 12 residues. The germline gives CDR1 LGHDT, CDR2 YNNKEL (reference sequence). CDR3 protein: CASSQGRTQQYF. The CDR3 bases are TGTGCCAGCAGCCAAGGGAGGACTCAGCAGTACTTC.

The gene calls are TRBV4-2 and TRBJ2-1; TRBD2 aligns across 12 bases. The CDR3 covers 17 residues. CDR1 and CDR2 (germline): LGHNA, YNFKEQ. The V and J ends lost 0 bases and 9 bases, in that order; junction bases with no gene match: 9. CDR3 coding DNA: TGTGCCAGCAGCCAAGATAGGCCTAGCGGGAGGGAGGTTGAGCAGTTCTTC. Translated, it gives CASSQDRPSGREVEQFF.

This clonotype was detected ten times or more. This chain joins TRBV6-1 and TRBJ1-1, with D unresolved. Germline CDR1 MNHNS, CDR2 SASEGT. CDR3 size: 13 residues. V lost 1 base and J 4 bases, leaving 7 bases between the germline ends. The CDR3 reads CASSEVYSTEAFF. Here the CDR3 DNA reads TGTGCCAGCAGTGAAGTGTACAGCACTGAAGCTTTCTTT.

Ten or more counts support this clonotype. CDR3 loop: CASSSTGSAKNIQYF. In DNA form, the CDR3 reads TGTGCCAGCAGTTCCACCGGGAGTGCCAAAAACATTCAGTACTTC. The chain has TRBV12-3 or TRBV12-4 and TRBJ2-4, with D perhaps TRBD2 (6 bases). This CDR3 spans 15 amino acids. V dropped 4 bases and J dropped 1 base, with 11 bases sitting between them.

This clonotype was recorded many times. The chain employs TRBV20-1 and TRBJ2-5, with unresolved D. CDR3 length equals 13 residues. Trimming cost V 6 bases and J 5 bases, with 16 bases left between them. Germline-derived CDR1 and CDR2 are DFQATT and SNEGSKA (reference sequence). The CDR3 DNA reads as TGCAGTGCCAGAAGCGAACCTGGGGAGACCCAGTACTTC. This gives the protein CSARSEPGETQYF.

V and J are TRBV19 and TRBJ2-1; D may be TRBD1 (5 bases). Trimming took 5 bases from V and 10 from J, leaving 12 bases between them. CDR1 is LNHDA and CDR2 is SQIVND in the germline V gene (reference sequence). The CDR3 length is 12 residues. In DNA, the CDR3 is TGTGCCAGTAGTCCCAGGGATGCCGAGCAGTTCTTC. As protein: CASSPRDAEQFF.

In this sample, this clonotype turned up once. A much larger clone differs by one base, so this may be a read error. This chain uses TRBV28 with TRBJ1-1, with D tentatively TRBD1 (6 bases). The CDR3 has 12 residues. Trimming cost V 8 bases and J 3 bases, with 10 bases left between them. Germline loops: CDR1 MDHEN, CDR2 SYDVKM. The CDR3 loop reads CASGQMDTEAFF. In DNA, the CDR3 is TGTGCCAGCGGACAGATGGACACTGAAGCTTTCTTT. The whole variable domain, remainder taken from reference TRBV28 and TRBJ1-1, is DVKVTQSSRYLVKRTGEKVFLECVQDMDHENMFWYRQDPGLGLRLIYFSYDVKMKEKGDIPEGYSVSREKKERFSLILESASTNQTSMYLCASGQMDTEAFFGQGTRLTVV.

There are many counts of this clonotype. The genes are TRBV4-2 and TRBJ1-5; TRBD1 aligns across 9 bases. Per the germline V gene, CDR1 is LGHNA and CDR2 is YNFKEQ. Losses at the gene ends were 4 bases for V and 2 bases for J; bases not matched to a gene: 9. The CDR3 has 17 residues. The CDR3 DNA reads TGTGCCAGCAGCCCACGTTTGAGGACAGGGGGCAATCAGCCCCAGCATTTT. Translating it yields CASSPRLRTGGNQPQHF.

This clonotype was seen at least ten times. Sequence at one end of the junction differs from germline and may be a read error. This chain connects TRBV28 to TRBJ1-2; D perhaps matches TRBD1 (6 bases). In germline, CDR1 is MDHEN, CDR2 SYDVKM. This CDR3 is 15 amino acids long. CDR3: CARSSPGVGVYGYTF. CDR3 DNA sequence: TGTGCCAGAAGTTCCCCAGGGGTGGGGGTTTATGGCTACACCTTC.

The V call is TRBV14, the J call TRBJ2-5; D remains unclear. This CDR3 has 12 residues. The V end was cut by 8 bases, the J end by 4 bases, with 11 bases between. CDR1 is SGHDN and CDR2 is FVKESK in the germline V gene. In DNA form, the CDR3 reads TGTGCCAGCGGTAGAATCGCAGAGACCCAGTACTTC. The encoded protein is CASGRIAETQYF.

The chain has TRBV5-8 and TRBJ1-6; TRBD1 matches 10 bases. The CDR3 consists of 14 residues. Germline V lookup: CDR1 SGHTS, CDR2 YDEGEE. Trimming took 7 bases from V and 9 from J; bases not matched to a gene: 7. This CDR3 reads CASGQGVLGSPLHF. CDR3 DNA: TGTGCCAGCGGACAGGGGGTTCTTGGTTCACCCCTCCACTTT. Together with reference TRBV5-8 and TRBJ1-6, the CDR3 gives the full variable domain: EAGVTQSPTHLIKTRGQQATLRCSPISGHTSVYWYQQALGLGLQFLLWYDEGEERNRGNFPPRFSGRQFPNYSSELNVNALELEDSALYLCASGQGVLGSPLHFGNGTRLTVT.

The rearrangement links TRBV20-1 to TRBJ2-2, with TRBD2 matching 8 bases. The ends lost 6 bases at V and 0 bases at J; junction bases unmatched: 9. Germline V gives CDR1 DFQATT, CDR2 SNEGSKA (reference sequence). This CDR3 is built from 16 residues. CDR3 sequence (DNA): TGCAGTGCAAGACCCCTAGCGGGTGCGAACACCGGGGAGCTGTTTTTT. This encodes CSARPLAGANTGELFF.

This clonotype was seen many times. In DNA, the CDR3 is TGTGCCAGCAGTTTATATCGGACCGACTATGGCTACACCTTC. Its translation: CASSLYRTDYGYTF. The chain couples TRBV28 to TRBJ1-2; D is ambiguous. V shed 1 base and J shed 3 bases, with 9 bases lying between them. CDR1 and CDR2 (germline): MDHEN, SYDVKM. The CDR3 consists of 14 residues.

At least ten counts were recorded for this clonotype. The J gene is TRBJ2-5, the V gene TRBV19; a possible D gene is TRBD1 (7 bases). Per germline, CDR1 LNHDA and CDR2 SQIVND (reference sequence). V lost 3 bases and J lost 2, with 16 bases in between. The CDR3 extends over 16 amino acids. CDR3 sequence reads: CASSIRAGGGQETQYF. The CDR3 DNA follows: TGTGCCAGTAGTATCAGGGCAGGGGGAGGACAAGAGACCCAGTACTTC.

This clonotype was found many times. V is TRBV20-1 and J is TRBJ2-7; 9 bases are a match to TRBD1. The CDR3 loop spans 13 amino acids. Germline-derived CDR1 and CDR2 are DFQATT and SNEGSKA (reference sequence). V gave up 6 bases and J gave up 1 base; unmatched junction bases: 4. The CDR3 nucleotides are TGCAGTGCCGCGGGACAGGGATCCTACGAGCAGTACTTC. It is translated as CSAAGQGSYEQYF.

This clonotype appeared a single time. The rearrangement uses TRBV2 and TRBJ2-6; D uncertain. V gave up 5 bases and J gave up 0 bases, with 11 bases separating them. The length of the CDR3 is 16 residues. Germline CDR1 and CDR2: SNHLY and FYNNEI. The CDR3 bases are TGTGCCAGCAGTACCCTTCGCGGCTCTGGGGCCAACGTCCTGACTTTC. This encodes CASSTLRGSGANVLTF.

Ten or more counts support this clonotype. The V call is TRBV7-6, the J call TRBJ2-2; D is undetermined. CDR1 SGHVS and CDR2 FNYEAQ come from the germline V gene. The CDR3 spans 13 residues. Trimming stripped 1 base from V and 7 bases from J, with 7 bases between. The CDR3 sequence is CASSLELGGELFF. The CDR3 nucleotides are TGTGCCAGCAGCTTAGAACTGGGCGGGGAGCTGTTTTTT.

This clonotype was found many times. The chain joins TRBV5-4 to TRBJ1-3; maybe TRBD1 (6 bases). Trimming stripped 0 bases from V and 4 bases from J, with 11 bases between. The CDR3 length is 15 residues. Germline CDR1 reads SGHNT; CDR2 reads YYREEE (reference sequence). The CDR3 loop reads CASSLGPGAGNTIYF. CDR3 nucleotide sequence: TGTGCCAGCAGCTTGGGCCCAGGGGCCGGAAACACCATATATTTT.

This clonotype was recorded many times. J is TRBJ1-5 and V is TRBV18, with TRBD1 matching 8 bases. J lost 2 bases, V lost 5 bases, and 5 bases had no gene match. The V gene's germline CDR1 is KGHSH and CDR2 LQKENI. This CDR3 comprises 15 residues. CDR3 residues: CASSEMTGGNQPQHF. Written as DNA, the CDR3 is TGTGCCAGCTCAGAGATGACAGGGGGCAATCAGCCCCAGCATTTT.

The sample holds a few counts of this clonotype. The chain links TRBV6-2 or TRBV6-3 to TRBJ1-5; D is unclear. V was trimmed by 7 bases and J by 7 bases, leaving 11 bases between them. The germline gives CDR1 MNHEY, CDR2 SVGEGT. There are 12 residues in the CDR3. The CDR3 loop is CASNIAPQPQHF. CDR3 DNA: TGTGCCAGCAACATAGCCCCCCAGCCCCAGCATTTT.

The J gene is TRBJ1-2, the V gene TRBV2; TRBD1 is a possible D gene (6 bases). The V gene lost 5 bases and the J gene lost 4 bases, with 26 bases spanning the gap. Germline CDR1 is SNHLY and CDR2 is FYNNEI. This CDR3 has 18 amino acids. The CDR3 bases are TGTGCCAGCAGTAAAACTAACACAGGGATAGGCCTAGGCTATGGCTACACCTTC. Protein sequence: CASSKTNTGIGLGYGYTF. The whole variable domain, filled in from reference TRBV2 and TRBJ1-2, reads EPEVTQTPSHQVTQMGQEVILRCVPISNHLYFYWYRQILGQKVEFLVSFYNNEISEKSEIFDDQFSVERPDGSNFTLKIRSTKLEDSAMYFCASSKTNTGIGLGYGYTFGSGTRLTVV.

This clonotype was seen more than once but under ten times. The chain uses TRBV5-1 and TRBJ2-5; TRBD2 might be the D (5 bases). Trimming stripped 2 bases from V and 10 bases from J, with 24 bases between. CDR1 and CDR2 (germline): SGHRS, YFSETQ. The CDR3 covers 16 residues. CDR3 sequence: CASSFDTESRREGQYF. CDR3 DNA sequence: TGCGCCAGCAGCTTCGACACGGAGAGTCGAAGAGAGGGCCAGTACTTC.

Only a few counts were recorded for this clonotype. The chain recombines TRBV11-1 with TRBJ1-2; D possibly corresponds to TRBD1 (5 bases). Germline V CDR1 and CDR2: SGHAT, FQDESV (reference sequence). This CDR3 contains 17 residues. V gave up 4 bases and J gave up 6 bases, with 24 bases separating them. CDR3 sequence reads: CASSYTPEGTVIHGYTF. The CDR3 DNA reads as TGTGCCAGCAGCTATACTCCTGAGGGGACCGTAATCCATGGCTACACCTTC.

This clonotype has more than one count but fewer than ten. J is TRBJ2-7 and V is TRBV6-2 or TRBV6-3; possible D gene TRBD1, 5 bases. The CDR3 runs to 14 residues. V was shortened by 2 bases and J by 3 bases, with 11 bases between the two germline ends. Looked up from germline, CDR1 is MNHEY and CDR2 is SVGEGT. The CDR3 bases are TGTGCCAGCAGTTACCAAGGGGCGCGCTACGAGCAGTACTTC. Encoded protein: CASSYQGARYEQYF.

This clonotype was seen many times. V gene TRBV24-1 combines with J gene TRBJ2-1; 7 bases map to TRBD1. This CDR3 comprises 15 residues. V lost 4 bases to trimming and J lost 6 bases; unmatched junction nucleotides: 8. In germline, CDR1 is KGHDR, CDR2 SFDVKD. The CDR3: CATSERTGGFNEQFF. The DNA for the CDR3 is TGTGCCACCAGTGAAAGGACAGGCGGATTCAATGAGCAGTTCTTC.